These 7 T cell receptor beta chains originate from one sample sequenced in a study of CD8+ T cells in alopecia areata. Extracted RNA was reverse transcribed into cDNA, the sequencing template. Clones were read by immunoSEQ multiplex PCR, and TCRdb kept only the in-frame ones, dropping some. Of approximately 210,000 clones in the sample, roughly 60% were seen once. Regarding treatment: oral pan-JAK inhibitor, 5-10 mg twice daily. The sample in question was CD4+ T cells sorted from blood, obtained at week 24, from a patient treated with tofacitinib. These receptors originate from a human donor with alopecia areata.

V usage is TRBV29-1 and J usage is TRBJ1-5, with unresolved D. CDR3 length equals 15 residues. CDR1 SQVTM and CDR2 ANQGSEA come from the germline V gene. V was clipped by 4 bases and J by 1 base, with 14 bases between them. CDR3 amino acids: CSVGQAGGSNQPQHF. CDR3 coding DNA: TGCAGCGTTGGCCAGGCAGGTGGGAGCAATCAGCCCCAGCATTTT.

CDR3 nucleotide sequence: TGTGCCAGCAGCTTGGCCGGACTAAGAGAGACCCAGTACTTC. Amino acid sequence: CASSLAGLRETQYF. V gene TRBV5-6 combines with J gene TRBJ2-5; possible D gene TRBD2, 6 bases. The V gene's germline CDR1 is SGHDT and CDR2 YYEEEE. The CDR3 spans 14 residues. V gave up 0 bases and J gave up 4 bases, with 10 bases separating them. Complete variable domain (other parts from reference TRBV5-6 and TRBJ2-5): DAGVTQSPTHLIKTRGQQVTLRCSPKSGHDTVSWYQQALGQGPQFIFQYYEEEERQRGNFPDRFSGHQFPNYSSELNVNALLLGDSALYLCASSLAGLRETQYFGPGTRLLVL.

The chain joins TRBV5-1 to TRBJ1-2; TRBD1 aligns across 8 bases. Germline V CDR1 and CDR2: SGHRS, YFSETQ. The CDR3 sequence is 14 residues long. J gave up 6 bases and V 0 bases, and 4 bases lay outside the gene matches. The CDR3 protein is CASSLAGQADGYTF. CDR3 sequence (DNA): TGCGCCAGCAGCTTGGCGGGACAGGCCGATGGCTACACCTTC.

The V and J genes are TRBV29-1 and TRBJ2-3; 8 nucleotides agree with TRBD2. This CDR3 comprises 13 residues. With 4 bases clipped from V and 3 bases from J, the junction kept 3 bases outside the gene matches. Germline V gene sequence: CDR1 SQVTM, CDR2 ANQGSEA. CDR3 loop: CSVVAGITDTQYF. The CDR3 region has the DNA TGCAGCGTTGTAGCGGGAATAACAGATACGCAGTATTTT.

The chain carries TRBV29-1 and TRBJ2-7; possible D gene TRBD2, 6 bases. The CDR3 has 12 amino acids. V dropped 3 bases and J dropped 2 bases, with 8 bases sitting between them. Germline V gene sequence: CDR1 SQVTM, CDR2 ANQGSEA. The CDR3 reads CSVELAPYEQYF. For the CDR3, the DNA is TGCAGCGTTGAGCTAGCGCCCTACGAGCAGTACTTC.

This clone appeared a few times. The chain combines TRBV27 with TRBJ1-5; unclear D gene. This CDR3 has 16 amino acids. CDR1 is MNHEY and CDR2 is SMNVEV in the germline V gene (reference sequence). The V end lost 5 bases, the J end lost 4 bases, and 18 bases lay between the germline ends. CDR3: CASSPMGWSGNQPQHF. The CDR3 coding sequence is TGTGCCAGCAGTCCAATGGGTTGGTCGGGTAATCAGCCCCAGCATTTT.

This clone was seen more than once but under ten times. The chain is built from TRBV9 and TRBJ1-1; possibly TRBD1 for D (5 bases). The CDR3 spans 13 residues. Deletions cut 4 bases from V and 6 bases from J, with 13 bases between. CDR1 SGDLS and CDR2 YYNGEE come from the germline V gene. CDR3 region: CASSPRGRSEAFF. The CDR3 bases are TGTGCCAGCAGCCCACGGGGGAGATCTGAAGCTTTCTTT.